The 8 T cell receptor beta chains given below trace back to one sample, sequenced in a study of low-dose radiotherapy and immunotherapy resistance in tumors. The time point was: after trial treatment. Indicated treatment: LDRT plus nivolumab, ipilimumab, low-dose cyclophosphamide and aspirin (RACIN trial). First-strand cDNA relied on TRAV- and TRBV-specific primers spanning alpha and beta chains. TCR amplification used 20 PCR cycles, a constant-region primer and a V-primer adapter. TCRdb reprocessed the reads with MiXCR, giving one entry per CDR3 protein. The table has 60,000 or so distinct CDR3 sequences, about 23% seen once. Here the sequenced sample was PBMCs, taken after low-dose radiotherapy plus immunotherapy. All receptors come from a male donor with prostate cancer.

This clonotype was observed many times. The rearrangement links TRBV20-1 to TRBJ1-5; tentative D call: TRBD1 (5 bases). Germline V gene data show CDR1 as DFQATT and CDR2 as SNEGSKA (reference sequence). Trimming removed 6 bases at V and 2 bases at J, with 20 bases between. This CDR3 has 16 amino acids. CDR3 coding DNA: TGCAGTGCACCTCCCTTGGGGCAGTCCGGCAATCAGCCCCAGCATTTT. Its translation is CSAPPLGQSGNQPQHF.

This clonotype was picked up one time. A far more abundant clone sits one base away, making this likely a read error. The chain carries TRBV6-1 and TRBJ1-1; a possible D gene is TRBD1 (6 bases). CDR3 length: 15 residues. Looked up from germline, CDR1 is MNHNS and CDR2 is SASEGT. CDR3 nucleotide sequence: TGTGCCAGCACGGGGTTTGGACAGATGAACACTGAAGCTCTCTTT. Amino acids: CASTGFGQMNTEALF.

This clonotype was detected many times. The V call is TRBV12-3 or TRBV12-4, the J call TRBJ2-1; D may correspond to TRBD1 or TRBD2 (5 bases each). This CDR3 contains 15 residues. The V end lost 3 bases, the J end lost 6 bases, and 15 bases lay between the germline ends. The CDR3 DNA reads TGTGCCAGCAGTTTGCCCGGGGCAGAAGGCAATGAGCAGTTCTTC. Translating it yields CASSLPGAEGNEQFF.

This clonotype has at least ten counts. The V gene is TRBV6-2 or TRBV6-3, the J gene TRBJ2-5, with TRBD1 as a possible D gene (5 bases). In germline, CDR1 is MNHEY, CDR2 SVGEGT. V lost 3 bases and J lost 4, with 18 bases in between. The CDR3 loop spans 16 amino acids. CDR3 protein: CASSYLGQGFGETQYF. Here the CDR3 DNA reads TGTGCCAGCAGTTATTTGGGGCAGGGCTTCGGAGAGACCCAGTACTTC.

Only a few counts were recorded for this clonotype. The chain is built from TRBV20-1 and TRBJ2-7, with 7 bases identical to TRBD1. Looked up from germline, CDR1 is DFQATT and CDR2 is SNEGSKA (reference sequence). The CDR3 contains 11 residues. The V segment lost 5 bases and the J segment 5 bases; nucleotides outside the gene matches: 3. The CDR3 is CSADRAHEQYF. The CDR3 DNA follows: TGCAGTGCTGACAGGGCCCACGAGCAGTACTTC.

The V call is TRBV29-1, the J call TRBJ2-2; the D is unclear. V was cut by 7 bases and J by 1 base, with 4 bases left in between. In germline, CDR1 is SQVTM, CDR2 ANQGSEA. The CDR3 is 11 amino acids. The CDR3 DNA follows: TGCAGCGGGGTGAACACCGGGGAGCTGTTTTTT. The encoded protein is CSGVNTGELFF.

This clonotype has a count of ten or more. V gene TRBV7-2 combines with J gene TRBJ2-3, with 11 bases aligning to TRBD2. This CDR3 spans 16 amino acids. J was trimmed by 2 bases and V by 5 bases; bases with no gene match: 6. Germline V gives CDR1 SGHTA, CDR2 FQGNSA. Here the CDR3 reads CASSKDSGGVTDTQYF. CDR3 coding DNA: TGTGCCAGCAGCAAAGATAGCGGGGGGGTCACAGATACGCAGTATTTT.

This clonotype occurred many times. The gene calls are TRBV20-1 and TRBJ2-1; TRBD2 agrees at 14 bases. Unmatched junction bases numbered 7, after V lost 0 bases and J lost 9 bases. The germline gives CDR1 DFQATT, CDR2 SNEGSKA (reference sequence). This CDR3 has 16 residues. The CDR3 DNA sequence: TGCAGTGCTAGAGATGGGGGACTAGCGGGAGTTAGTGAGCAGTTCTTC. It translates to CSARDGGLAGVSEQFF.